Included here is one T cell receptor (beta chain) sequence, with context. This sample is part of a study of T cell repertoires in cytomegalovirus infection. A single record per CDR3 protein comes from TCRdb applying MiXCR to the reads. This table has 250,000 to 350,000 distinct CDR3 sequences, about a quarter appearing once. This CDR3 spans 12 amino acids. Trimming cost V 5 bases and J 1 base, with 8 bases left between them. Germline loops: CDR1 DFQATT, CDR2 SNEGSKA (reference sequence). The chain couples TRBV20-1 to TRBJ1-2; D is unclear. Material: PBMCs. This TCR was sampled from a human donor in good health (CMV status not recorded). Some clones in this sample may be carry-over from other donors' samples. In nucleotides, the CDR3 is TGCAGTGCTCCGGACGGTAACTATGGCTACACCTTC. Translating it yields CSAPDGNYGYTF.